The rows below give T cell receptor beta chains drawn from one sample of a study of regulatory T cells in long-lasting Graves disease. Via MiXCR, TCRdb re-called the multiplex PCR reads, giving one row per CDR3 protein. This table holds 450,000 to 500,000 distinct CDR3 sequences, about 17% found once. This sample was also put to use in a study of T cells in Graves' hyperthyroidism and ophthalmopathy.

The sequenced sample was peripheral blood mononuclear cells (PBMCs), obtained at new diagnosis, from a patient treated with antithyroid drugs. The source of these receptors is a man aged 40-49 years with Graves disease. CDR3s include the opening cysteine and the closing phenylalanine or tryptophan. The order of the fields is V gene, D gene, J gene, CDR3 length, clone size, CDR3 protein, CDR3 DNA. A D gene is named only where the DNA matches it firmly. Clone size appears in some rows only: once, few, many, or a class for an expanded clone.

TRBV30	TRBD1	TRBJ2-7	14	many	CAWSTGTAVYEQYF	TGTGCCTGGAGTACCGGGACAGCGGTTTACGAGCAGTACTTC
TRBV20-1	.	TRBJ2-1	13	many	CSATARAPNEQFF	TGCAGTGCCACGGCCCGGGCTCCCAATGAGCAGTTCTTC
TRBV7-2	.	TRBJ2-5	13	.	CASSSRGRETQYF	TGTGCCAGCAGCTCCCGGGGTCGGGAGACCCAGTACTTC
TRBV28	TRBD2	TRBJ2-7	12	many	CASTGRGYEQYF	TGTGCCAGCACAGGGAGGGGATACGAGCAGTACTTC
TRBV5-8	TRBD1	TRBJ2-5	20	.	CASSLGIRTGGNGNQETQYF	TGTGCCAGCAGCTTGGGTATCCGGACAGGGGGTAACGGGAACCAAGAGACCCAGTACTTC
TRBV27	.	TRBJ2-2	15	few	CASSRSQGSTGELFF	TGTGCCAGCAGTCGGAGCCAGGGGTCCACCGGGGAGCTGTTTTTT
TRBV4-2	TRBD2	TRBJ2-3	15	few	CASSQGGGRYDTQYF	TGTGCCAGCAGCCAAGGGGGCGGGAGGTACGATACGCAGTATTTT
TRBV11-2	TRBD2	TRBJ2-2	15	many	CASSLVRGDTGELFF	TGTGCCAGCAGCCTTGTCCGGGGGGACACCGGGGAGCTGTTTTTT
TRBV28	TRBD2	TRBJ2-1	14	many	CASKSGISYNEQFF	TGTGCCAGCAAGAGCGGGATCTCCTACAATGAGCAGTTCTTC
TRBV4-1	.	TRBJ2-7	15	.	CASSQGRRTPYEQYF	TGCGCCAGCAGCCAAGGGCGGCGTACGCCCTACGAGCAGTACTTC
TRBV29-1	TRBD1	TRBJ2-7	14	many	CSVEGAGQDYEQYF	TGCAGCGTTGAGGGGGCAGGACAGGACTACGAGCAGTACTTC
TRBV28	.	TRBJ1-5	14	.	CASAGGQYNQPQHF	TGTGCCAGCGCGGGAGGACAGTACAATCAGCCCCAGCATTTT
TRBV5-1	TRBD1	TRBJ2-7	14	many	CASSQTTTGYEQYF	TGTGCCAGCAGCCAAACGACGACAGGGTACGAGCAGTACTTC
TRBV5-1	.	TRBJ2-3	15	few	CASSLGSGSTDTQYF	TGCGCCAGCAGCTTGGGCTCGGGAAGCACAGATACGCAGTATTTT
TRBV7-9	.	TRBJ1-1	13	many	CASSARGDTEAFF	TGTGCCAGCAGCGCGAGGGGGGACACTGAAGCTTTCTTT
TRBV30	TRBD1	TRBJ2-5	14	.	CAWKWLGGNETQYF	TGTGCCTGGAAATGGCTAGGGGGCAATGAGACCCAGTACTTC
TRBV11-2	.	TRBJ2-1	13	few	CASSQGPRQEQFF	TGTGCCAGCAGCCAAGGGCCCCGACAGGAGCAGTTCTTC
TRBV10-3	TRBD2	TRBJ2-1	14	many	CAINLAGGPGEQFF	TGTGCCATCAATCTAGCGGGAGGGCCCGGTGAGCAGTTCTTC
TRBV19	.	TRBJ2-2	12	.	CAVLRGTGELFF	TGTGCCGTGCTGCGGGGCACCGGGGAGCTGTTTTTT
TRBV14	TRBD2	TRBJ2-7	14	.	CARKGLAGSYEQYF	TGTGCCAGAAAGGGACTAGCGGGGTCCTACGAGCAGTACTTC
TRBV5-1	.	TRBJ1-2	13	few	CASRNGTAYGYTF	TGCGCCAGCAGAAACGGGACGGCTTATGGCTACACCTTC
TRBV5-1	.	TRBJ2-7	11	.	CASSTQFEQYF	TGCGCCAGCAGCACACAGTTCGAGCAGTACTTC
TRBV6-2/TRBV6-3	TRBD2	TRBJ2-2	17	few	CASSYRRGRFNTGELFF	TGTGCCAGCAGCTATCGGCGGGGGAGATTTAACACCGGGGAGCTGTTTTTT
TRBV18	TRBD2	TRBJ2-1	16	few	CASSLLGLAAAGEQFF	TGTGCCAGCTCACTGTTGGGACTAGCGGCTGCAGGGGAGCAGTTCTTC
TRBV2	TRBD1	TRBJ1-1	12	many	CASSRGITEAFF	TGTGCCAGCAGCAGGGGGATTACTGAAGCTTTCTTT
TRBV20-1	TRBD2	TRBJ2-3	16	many	CSASSGIGLRADTQYF	TGCAGTGCTAGTAGCGGGATCGGACTGAGGGCAGATACGCAGTATTTT
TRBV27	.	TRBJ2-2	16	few	CAGSPIFRGTTGELFF	TGTGCCGGCAGCCCCATCTTCCGGGGGACCACCGGGGAGCTGTTTTTT
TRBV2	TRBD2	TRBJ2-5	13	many	CARESGSRETQYF	TGTGCCAGGGAAAGCGGGAGTAGAGAGACCCAGTACTTC
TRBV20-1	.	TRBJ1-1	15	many	CSATSGFPRNTEAFF	TGCAGTGCCACGTCAGGGTTTCCAAGGAACACTGAAGCTTTCTTT
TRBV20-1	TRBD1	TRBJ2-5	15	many	CSARGRDRGPETQYF	TGCAGTGCTAGGGGTCGGGACAGGGGGCCAGAGACCCAGTACTTC
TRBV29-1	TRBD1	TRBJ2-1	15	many	CSVEAQGAHYNEQFF	TGCAGCGTTGAAGCCCAGGGGGCCCACTACAATGAGCAGTTCTTC
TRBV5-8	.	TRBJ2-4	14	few	CASNRRWAKNIQYF	TGTGCCAGCAACCGACGGTGGGCCAAAAACATTCAGTACTTC
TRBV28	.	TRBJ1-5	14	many	CASSFGGDNQPQHF	TGTGCCAGCAGTTTCGGGGGTGACAATCAGCCCCAGCATTTT
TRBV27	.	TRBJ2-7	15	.	CASSLSAGGNYEQYF	TGTGCCAGCAGTTTATCGGCAGGTGGGAACTACGAGCAGTACTTC
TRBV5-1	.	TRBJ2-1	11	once	CASTDGDEQFF	TGCGCCAGCACGGACGGGGATGAGCAGTTCTTC
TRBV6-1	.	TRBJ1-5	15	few	CASSEAPQRNQPQHF	TGTGCCAGCAGTGAAGCGCCACAAAGGAATCAGCCCCAGCATTTT
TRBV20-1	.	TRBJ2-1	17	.	CSARDHSTTSSYNEQFF	TGCAGTGCTAGAGATCACAGTACCACGAGCTCCTACAATGAGCAGTTCTTC